The 22 T cell receptor beta chains reported below all come from one sample, sequenced in a study of cytomegalovirus exposure and HLA in healthy donors. The method was immunoSEQ multiplex PCR; TCRdb's version includes in-frame clones alone and lacks a portion of them. The data show 70,000 to 90,000 clones, with around 85% seen just once and about 3% held by the top ten. The source material was PBMCs. The receptors stem from a young man in good health and CMV-seronegative.

The gene calls are TRBV6-5 and TRBJ2-1, with a possible D match to TRBD2 (6 bases). The V gene lost 8 bases and the J gene lost 4 bases, with 12 bases spanning the gap. CDR3 length: 13 amino acids. Germline values: CDR1 MNHEY, CDR2 SVGAGI. The CDR3 reads CASCSRGYNEQFF. Here the CDR3 DNA reads TGTGCCAGCTGTTCCCGGGGGTACAATGAGCAGTTCTTC.

V and J are TRBV9 and TRBJ2-2; D is possibly TRBD1 (5 bases). V was cut by 4 bases and J by 2 bases, with 9 bases left in between. This CDR3 comprises 14 residues. Germline loops: CDR1 SGDLS, CDR2 YYNGEE. CDR3 sequence (DNA): TGTGCCAGCAGCACCCGGACAAACACCGGGGAGCTGTTTTTT. Translation: CASSTRTNTGELFF.

The chain uses TRBV18 and TRBJ2-4; 9 positions agree with TRBD1. Losses at the gene ends were 3 bases for V and 7 bases for J; bases not matched to a gene: 13. Per germline, CDR1 KGHSH and CDR2 LQKENI. The CDR3 is 17 residues long. CDR3 in amino acids: CASSPRTGEIAGNIQYF. In DNA form, the CDR3 reads TGTGCCAGCTCACCGAGGACAGGGGAGATTGCTGGGAACATTCAGTACTTC.

The genes are TRBV7-8 and TRBJ1-5; perhaps TRBD1 as D (5 bases). The CDR3 spans 14 residues. Germline lookup yields CDR1 SGHVS and CDR2 FQNEAQ. The V end lost 7 bases, the J end lost 1 base, and 11 bases lay between the germline ends. CDR3 sequence reads: CASTPRGSNQPQHF. CDR3 sequence (DNA): TGTGCCAGCACCCCACGGGGGAGCAATCAGCCCCAGCATTTT.

V gene TRBV29-1 combines with J gene TRBJ1-1; weak D call: TRBD1 (6 bases). Germline V CDR1 and CDR2: SQVTM, ANQGSEA. The CDR3 runs to 14 residues. Deletions cut 6 bases from V and 3 bases from J, with 17 bases between. This CDR3 is CSVAQQGGYTEAFF. The CDR3 nucleotides are TGCAGCGTCGCCCAACAGGGTGGGTACACTGAAGCTTTCTTT.

The chain links TRBV4-3 to TRBJ2-2; no clear D gene. Looked up from germline, CDR1 is LGHNA and CDR2 is YSLEER. This CDR3 has 12 amino acids. V lost 4 bases and J lost 5, with 5 bases in between. This CDR3 reads CASSPRTGELFF. In DNA, the CDR3 is TGCGCCAGCAGCCCGAGGACCGGGGAGCTGTTTTTT.

This chain uses TRBV7-2 with TRBJ1-1; no reliable D call. V was shortened by 5 bases and J by 1 base, with 8 bases between the two germline ends. Germline CDR1 is SGHTA and CDR2 is FQGNSA. The CDR3 covers 13 residues. The DNA for the CDR3 is TGTGCCAGCAGCGTTCAGGAGAACACTGAAGCTTTCTTT. This codes for CASSVQENTEAFF.

The chain joins TRBV25-1 to TRBJ2-1; 10 bases are shared with TRBD1. CDR3 length: 14 amino acids. Germline CDR1 MGHDK, CDR2 SYGVNS. V was pared by 7 bases and J by 8 bases, with 8 bases of the junction left unmatched. The CDR3 spells CASKDDRGRDEQFF. CDR3 DNA: TGTGCCAGCAAGGACGACAGGGGGCGGGATGAGCAGTTCTTC.

The chain has TRBV9 and TRBJ2-7; 8 nucleotides line up with TRBD1. CDR1 and CDR2 (germline): SGDLS, YYNGEE. The CDR3 contains 16 residues. Trimming cost V 3 bases and J 2 bases; bases outside gene matches: 10. The CDR3 sequence is CASSATPETGAYEQYF. CDR3 in DNA: TGTGCCAGCAGCGCCACCCCGGAGACAGGGGCCTACGAGCAGTACTTC. The full variable domain, its missing parts supplied by reference TRBV9 and TRBJ2-7, is DSGVTQTPKHLITATGQRVTLRCSPRSGDLSVYWYQQSLDQGLQFLIQYYNGEERAKGNILERFSAQQFPDLHSELNLSSLELGDSALYFCASSATPETGAYEQYFGPGTRLTVT.

This chain links TRBV7-6 with TRBJ2-3; the D gene is possibly TRBD2 (5 bases). Germline CDR1 and CDR2: SGHVS and FNYEAQ. V dropped 5 bases and J dropped 1 base, with 13 bases sitting between them. This CDR3 spans 15 amino acids. In DNA, the CDR3 is TGTGCCAGCAGCCTACGGAGTAGCGGCACAGATACGCAGTATTTT. Translated, it gives CASSLRSSGTDTQYF.

The chain joins TRBV9 to TRBJ2-1; weak D call: TRBD2 (5 bases). V was trimmed by 4 bases and J by 7 bases, leaving 9 bases between them. Germline assignment: CDR1 SGDLS and CDR2 YYNGEE. The CDR3 contains 12 residues. The CDR3 here is CASSSRANEQFF. In DNA form, the CDR3 reads TGTGCCAGCAGCTCGAGGGCAAATGAGCAGTTCTTC.

This clone occurred a few times. As DNA, the CDR3 is TGTGCCACCCAGGGACAGGGGGAGGCAGATACGCAGTATTTT. This gives the protein CATQGQGEADTQYF. The chain couples TRBV19 to TRBJ2-3; 11 bases are a match to TRBD1. Germline CDR1 LNHDA, CDR2 SQIVND (reference sequence). The CDR3 runs 14 residues. Germline trimming cut 10 bases from V and 4 bases from J; bases unmatched to any gene: 7.

The genes are TRBV7-2 and TRBJ2-5; TRBD2 agrees at 10 bases. Trimming cost V 3 bases and J 4 bases; bases outside gene matches: 2. The CDR3 has 14 residues. Germline assignment: CDR1 SGHTA and CDR2 FQGNSA. CDR3 sequence reads: CASSFSSGGETQYF. In DNA form, the CDR3 reads TGTGCCAGCAGCTTCTCTAGCGGGGGAGAGACCCAGTACTTC.

In its sample, this clone was seen once. This chain links TRBV9 with TRBJ1-2; TRBD1 matches at 10 bases. This CDR3 region has 16 residues. Germline assignment: CDR1 SGDLS and CDR2 YYNGEE. V shed 4 bases, J shed 2 bases, and the junction held 8 bases outside the gene matches. The CDR3 region is CASSSTDRGRNYGYTF. The CDR3 DNA follows: TGTGCCAGCAGCTCCACCGACAGGGGGCGGAACTATGGCTACACCTTC.

The chain recombines TRBV4-1 with TRBJ2-1; 9 bases fit TRBD1. The CDR3 contains 13 residues. Unmatched junction bases numbered 4, after V lost 7 bases and J lost 6 bases. Germline CDR1 reads MGHRA; CDR2 reads YSYEKL. In DNA, the CDR3 is TGCGCCAGCACCGGGACAGGGCCCAATGAGCAGTTCTTC. It is translated as CASTGTGPNEQFF.

The genes are TRBV5-6 and TRBJ1-2, with 9 bases fitting TRBD1. The CDR3 totals 15 residues. Germline loops: CDR1 SGHDT, CDR2 YYEEEE. Trimming took 0 bases from V and 8 from J; bases not matched to a gene: 8. The CDR3 bases are TGTGCCAGCAGCTTGGTACAGGGGGCGGGGAGAGGCTACACCTTC. It encodes CASSLVQGAGRGYTF.

The chain links TRBV6-1 to TRBJ1-2; the D gene is possibly TRBD1 (6 bases). The CDR3 is 15 amino acids. CDR1 and CDR2 from the germline V gene are MNHNS and SASEGT. V lost 5 bases, J lost 3 bases, and 16 bases lay in between. CDR3 amino acids: CASSRIQGADYGYTF. Written as DNA, the CDR3 is TGTGCCAGCAGTAGAATACAGGGAGCCGACTATGGCTACACCTTC.

The chain carries TRBV15 and TRBJ2-6; D is perhaps TRBD2 (6 bases). There are 21 residues in the CDR3. In germline, CDR1 is LNHNV, CDR2 YYDKDF (reference sequence). The ends were cut back, 3 bases at V and 3 bases at J, with 27 bases in the middle. The CDR3 region is CATSSKISGPVTCSGANVLTF. The CDR3 DNA follows: TGTGCCACCAGCAGCAAGATTAGCGGACCTGTAACCTGCAGTGGGGCCAACGTCCTGACTTTC.

The chain combines TRBV27 with TRBJ2-1; D call uncertain. This CDR3 is built from 14 residues. With 3 bases removed from V and 0 bases from J, the gap between germline ends came to 6 bases. CDR1 and CDR2 (germline): MNHEY, SMNVEV (reference sequence). CDR3 DNA: TGTGCCAGCAGTTTGTCCCACTCCTACAATGAGCAGTTCTTC. Protein sequence: CASSLSHSYNEQFF.

The chain recombines TRBV5-5 with TRBJ2-3; 8 bases are shared with TRBD1. Germline CDR1 reads SGHKS; CDR2 reads YYEKEE (reference sequence). J lost 0 bases, V lost 7 bases, and 13 bases had no gene match. The CDR3 has 17 amino acids. CDR3 protein: CASPPPGQGTSTDTQYF. CDR3 DNA: TGTGCCAGCCCGCCCCCCGGACAGGGCACTAGCACAGATACGCAGTATTTT.

This chain uses TRBV5-1 with TRBJ2-1; perhaps TRBD1 as D (5 bases). The germline V and J ends were trimmed by 2 bases and 0 bases, with 12 bases remaining between them. This CDR3 contains 16 residues. Per germline, CDR1 SGHRS and CDR2 YFSETQ. The CDR3, as DNA: TGCGCCAGCAGCTTTACTTGGGGCAGCTCCTACAATGAGCAGTTCTTC. It codes for CASSFTWGSSYNEQFF.

The V and J genes are TRBV28 and TRBJ1-6; the D gene is possibly TRBD1 (5 bases). V was clipped by 8 bases and J by 4 bases, with 15 bases between them. The CDR3 contains 15 residues. The V gene's germline CDR1 is MDHEN and CDR2 SYDVKM. The CDR3: CASGPQGIYNSPLHF. CDR3 sequence (DNA): TGTGCCAGCGGACCCCAGGGCATTTATAATTCACCCCTCCACTTT.